The 29 T cell receptor beta chains below come from one sample, sequenced in a study of T cell responses to AZD1222 COVID-19 vaccine. Produced via immunoSEQ multiplex PCR; TCRdb's table is partial and in-frame only. Among tens of thousands of clones listed, approximately 92% were seen once. Specimen: peripheral blood, collected 28 days after the second AZD1222 dose. The receptor source for this set is an adult who received the AZD1222 COVID-19 vaccine.

The chain has TRBV5-1 and TRBJ1-1; TRBD1 aligns across 7 bases. After removal of 0 bases from V and 9 bases from J, the junction contained 2 bases not matched to a gene. The CDR3 length is 12 residues. Per germline, CDR1 SGHRS and CDR2 YFSETQ. CDR3 coding DNA: TGCGCCAGCAGCTTGGGACAGGGAAAAGCTTTCTTT. Protein product: CASSLGQGKAFF.

The chain carries TRBV6-5 and TRBJ1-1, with D maybe TRBD1 (5 bases). The V gene's germline CDR1 is MNHEY and CDR2 SVGAGI. V lost 6 bases and J lost 3, with 11 bases in between. CDR3 length equals 13 residues. CDR3 residues: CASSADRDTEAFF. The CDR3 nucleotides are TGTGCCAGCAGCGCCGACAGAGACACTGAAGCTTTCTTT.

The chain links TRBV5-4 to TRBJ1-1; the D gene is possibly TRBD1 (6 bases). The CDR3 has 14 amino acids. In germline, CDR1 is SGHNT, CDR2 YYREEE (reference sequence). V was clipped by 5 bases and J by 11 bases, with 22 bases between them. CDR3 coding DNA: TGTGCCAGCAGTCCTCCCGCGGGGGCTCAAGCGGCTTTCTTT. This codes for CASSPPAGAQAAFF. Using reference TRBV5-4 and TRBJ1-1 for the parts outside the CDR3, the full variable domain is ETGVTQSPTHLIKTRGQQVTLRCSSQSGHNTVSWYQQALGQGPQFIFQYYREEENGRGNFPPRFSGLQFPNYSSELNVNALELDDSALYLCASSPPAGAQAAFFGQGTRLTVV.

The V and J genes are TRBV9 and TRBJ1-2, with D perhaps matching TRBD1 (6 bases). The germline V gene has CDR1 SGDLS and CDR2 YYNGEE. Trimming removed 4 bases at V and 5 bases at J, with 15 bases between. This CDR3 is 14 amino acids long. The CDR3 region has the DNA TGTGCCAGCAGCCAAAAACAGGGCGGGTATGGCTACACCTTC. Its translation is CASSQKQGGYGYTF. The full variable domain, completed using reference TRBV9 and TRBJ1-2, is DSGVTQTPKHLITATGQRVTLRCSPRSGDLSVYWYQQSLDQGLQFLIQYYNGEERAKGNILERFSAQQFPDLHSELNLSSLELGDSALYFCASSQKQGGYGYTFGSGTRLTVV.

This chain links TRBV2 with TRBJ2-2; D is unresolved. Looked up from germline, CDR1 is SNHLY and CDR2 is FYNNEI. There are 13 residues in the CDR3. V shed 4 bases and J shed 6 bases, with 9 bases lying between them. CDR3 residues: CASSVFSPGELFF. The CDR3 region has the DNA TGTGCCAGCAGTGTATTCAGCCCCGGGGAGCTGTTTTTT.

The chain's CDR3 is CASSLDGATTYEQYF. The CDR3 DNA follows: TGTGCCAGCAGCTTAGATGGGGCCACGACCTACGAGCAGTACTTC. The chain is built from TRBV11-2 and TRBJ2-7, with D possibly being TRBD1 (5 bases). CDR3 size: 15 residues. Germline loops: CDR1 SGHAT, CDR2 FQNNGV. Trimming pared 0 bases from V and 2 bases from J, leaving 11 bases between. Using reference TRBV11-2 and TRBJ2-7 for the parts outside the CDR3, the full variable domain is EAGVAQSPRYKIIEKRQSVAFWCNPISGHATLYWYQQILGQGPKLLIQFQNNGVVDDSQLPKDRFSAERLKGVDSTLKIQPAKLEDSAVYLCASSLDGATTYEQYFGPGTRLTVT.

The chain joins TRBV3-1 (or the pseudogene TRBV3-2) to TRBJ1-5, with D maybe TRBD1 (5 bases). This CDR3 is 14 amino acids long. V lost 8 bases and J 5 bases, leaving 16 bases between the germline ends. Germline values: CDR1 LGHDT, CDR2 YNNKEL (reference sequence). This chain's CDR3 is CASATNLGDQPQHF. In nucleotides, the CDR3 is TGTGCCAGCGCCACTAACTTAGGGGATCAGCCCCAGCATTTT.

This clone was found once. This CDR3 reads CASTPEGHSTDTQYF. The CDR3 region has the DNA TGTGCCAGCACCCCGGAGGGACACAGCACAGATACGCAGTATTTT. The chain links TRBV2 to TRBJ2-3; D is tentatively TRBD1 or TRBD2 (6 bases each). The CDR3 spans 15 residues. The germline CDR1 and CDR2 sequences are SNHLY and FYNNEI. V lost 7 bases to trimming and J lost 0 bases, with 14 bases between them.

J is TRBJ2-3 and V is TRBV3-1 (or the pseudogene TRBV3-2), with TRBD2 matching 8 bases. The CDR3 covers 17 residues. CDR1 and CDR2 (germline): LGHDT, YNNKEL (reference sequence). Trimming removed 3 bases from V and 1 base from J; junction bases left unmatched: 9. This chain's CDR3 is CASSHPSGGVGTDTQYF. CDR3 sequence (DNA): TGTGCCAGCAGCCATCCCTCGGGAGGGGTGGGCACAGATACGCAGTATTTT.

In DNA form, the CDR3 reads TGTGCCAGCAGCTTGTTAGCGGGAGTGAGGGAGCAGTTCTTC. It yields the protein CASSLLAGVREQFF. The V and J genes are TRBV7-9 and TRBJ2-1; TRBD2 agrees at 9 bases. Trimming cost V 3 bases and J 10 bases; bases outside gene matches: 7. The CDR3 length is 14 residues. The germline CDR1 and CDR2 sequences are SEHNR and FQNEAQ (reference sequence).

This chain uses TRBV5-5 with TRBJ2-7; weak D call: TRBD2 (6 bases). The germline V gene encodes CDR1 SGHKS and CDR2 YYEKEE (reference sequence). This CDR3 is built from 17 residues. V shed 4 bases and J shed 4 bases, with 24 bases lying between them. The CDR3 here is CASSPGTLTSHGYEQYF. In nucleotides, the CDR3 is TGTGCCAGCAGCCCCGGGACTCTTACCAGCCATGGTTACGAGCAGTACTTC.

V is TRBV27 and J is TRBJ2-3; D possibly corresponds to TRBD2 (6 bases). Germline V gene sequence: CDR1 MNHEY, CDR2 SMNVEV (reference sequence). This CDR3 contains 15 residues. V was clipped by 7 bases and J by 2 bases, with 16 bases between them. CDR3 loop: CASTRAGRLTDTQYF. Written as DNA, the CDR3 is TGTGCCAGCACGCGTGCGGGACGGCTCACAGATACGCAGTATTTT.

The CDR3 coding sequence is TGTGCCACCAGTGATTCCAGACCAGGGGATCAGCCCCAGCATTTT. This sequence encodes CATSDSRPGDQPQHF. The chain carries TRBV24-1 and TRBJ1-5, with a possible D match to TRBD1 (6 bases). Trimming removed 2 bases from V and 5 bases from J, with 12 bases in between. In germline, CDR1 is KGHDR, CDR2 SFDVKD. The length of the CDR3 is 15 residues.

Comments on this clone: The junction differs from germline at one of its ends, possibly a read error. This rearrangement joins TRBV27 to TRBJ2-3; no clear D. The CDR3 is 14 amino acids. In germline, CDR1 is MNHEY, CDR2 SMNVEV (reference sequence). DNA for the CDR3: TGTGCCAGCAGTTTTTCCACAGCCACAGATACGCAATATTTT. This codes for CASSFSTATDTQYF.

The V gene is TRBV29-1, the J gene TRBJ2-2; D gene uncertain. CDR1 is SQVTM, CDR2 ANQGSEA, per germline. V lost 2 bases, J lost 4 bases, and 14 bases lay in between. The CDR3 is 15 residues long. The CDR3 DNA reads as TGCAGCGTTGAATGGGGTAGCAAAGGCACCGGGGAGCTGTTTTTT. Translated: CSVEWGSKGTGELFF.

V gene TRBV7-9 combines with J gene TRBJ1-1, with a tentative D call TRBD1 (6 bases). Germline loops: CDR1 SEHNR, CDR2 FQNEAQ (reference sequence). The CDR3 runs 14 residues. V dropped 5 bases and J dropped 7 bases, with 17 bases sitting between them. The CDR3 DNA follows: TGTGCCAGCAGCCCATGGGGGCTGAGAGTTGAAGCTTTCTTT. Its protein product is CASSPWGLRVEAFF.

This chain links TRBV6-5 with TRBJ1-4, with TRBD1 matching over 8 bases. The CDR3 contains 15 residues. V was clipped by 5 bases and J by 2 bases; unmatched bases: 4. From germline, CDR1 is MNHEY and CDR2 SVGAGI. CDR3 residues: CASSHHRGTNEKLFF. DNA of the CDR3: TGTGCCAGCAGTCACCACAGGGGGACTAATGAAAAACTGTTTTTT.

This clone was seen a handful of times. V and J are TRBV5-1 and TRBJ2-2; 7 bases are a match to TRBD1. V shed 0 bases and J 4 bases; nucleotides not matched to a gene: 6. CDR1 and CDR2 from the germline V gene are SGHRS and YFSETQ. The CDR3 covers 16 residues. CDR3: CASSLVGGAGTGELFF. Here the CDR3 DNA reads TGCGCCAGCAGCTTGGTAGGGGGCGCGGGCACCGGGGAGCTGTTTTTT.

The DNA for the CDR3 is TGTGCCAGCAGTTCAGGGAGCTACGAGCAGTACTTC. Translated: CASSSGSYEQYF. The chain links TRBV12-3 or TRBV12-4 to TRBJ2-7, with D perhaps matching TRBD1 or TRBD2 (5 bases each). V lost 4 bases and J 3 bases, leaving 7 bases between the germline ends. CDR3 length equals 12 residues.

The chain carries TRBV15 and TRBJ2-5; D possibly corresponds to TRBD1 (6 bases). V was cut by 0 bases and J by 6 bases, with 17 bases left in between. In germline, CDR1 is LNHNV, CDR2 YYDKDF (reference sequence). The CDR3 length is 16 residues. The CDR3 bases are TGTGCCACCAGCAGAGAGGGACATCGATCGTGGAAGACCCAGTACTTC. Protein sequence: CATSREGHRSWKTQYF.

V usage is TRBV24-1 and J usage is TRBJ2-3; D possibly corresponds to TRBD2 (6 bases). The CDR3 has 14 amino acids. Germline CDR1 reads KGHDR; CDR2 reads SFDVKD. Trimming stripped 12 bases from V and 5 bases from J, with 20 bases between. The DNA for the CDR3 is TGTGCCTCCGGTGGAGGGGAGAGGGTAGATACGCAGTATTTT. Its translation is CASGGGERVDTQYF.

The chain employs TRBV19 and TRBJ1-2, with D possibly matching TRBD1 (5 bases). The germline V and J ends were trimmed by 3 bases and 8 bases, with 19 bases remaining between them. CDR3 length equals 15 residues. CDR1 is LNHDA and CDR2 is SQIVND in the germline V gene (reference sequence). The CDR3 is CASSISGRAPGGYTF. In nucleotides, the CDR3 is TGTGCCAGTAGTATCAGCGGCAGGGCTCCTGGCGGCTACACCTTC.

The rearrangement uses TRBV5-1 and TRBJ1-3; 7 nucleotides line up with TRBD1. V lost 2 bases, J lost 1 base, and 9 bases stayed unmatched. Germline V lookup: CDR1 SGHRS, CDR2 YFSETQ. The CDR3 is made up of 17 amino acids. This CDR3 reads CASSLGDSHFSGNTIYF. Written as DNA, the CDR3 is TGCGCCAGCAGCTTAGGGGACAGCCACTTTTCTGGAAACACCATATATTTT.

The chain employs TRBV28 and TRBJ1-5; D unclear. The length of the CDR3 is 15 residues. V was pared by 10 bases and J by 1 base, with 17 bases between. Germline values: CDR1 MDHEN, CDR2 SYDVKM. CDR3 DNA sequence: TGTGCCACCGCCGGCACACTTCGGAGCAATCAGCCCCAGCATTTT. Its translation is CATAGTLRSNQPQHF.

V and J are TRBV28 and TRBJ2-1; 7 bases map to TRBD1. Trimming took 7 bases from V and 7 from J; bases not matched to a gene: 10. This CDR3 comprises 14 residues. CDR1 is MDHEN, CDR2 SYDVKM, per germline. The CDR3: CASTENRGLNEQFF. The CDR3 nucleotides are TGTGCCAGCACCGAGAACAGGGGATTAAATGAGCAGTTCTTC.

The chain joins TRBV24-1 to TRBJ2-6; D gene ambiguous. This CDR3 has 12 amino acids. V was clipped by 4 bases and J by 4 bases, with 1 base between them. Germline CDR1 and CDR2: KGHDR and SFDVKD. The CDR3 DNA is TGTGCCACCAGTGACGGGGCCAACGTCCTGACTTTC. Residues: CATSDGANVLTF.

This rearrangement joins TRBV6-5 to TRBJ1-1; 7 bases line up with TRBD1. V was pared by 5 bases and J by 1 base, with 4 bases of the junction left unmatched. The CDR3 spans 14 residues. Germline CDR1 reads MNHEY; CDR2 reads SVGAGI. CDR3 sequence (DNA): TGTGCCAGCAGTCTGGGACAGTGGAACACTGAAGCTTTCTTT. Encoded protein: CASSLGQWNTEAFF.

The chain carries TRBV9 and TRBJ2-3, with 10 positions matching TRBD2. CDR3 size: 18 residues. After removal of 0 bases from V and 6 bases from J, the junction contained 13 bases not matched to a gene. Germline CDR1 and CDR2: SGDLS and YYNGEE. CDR3 DNA: TGTGCCAGCAGCGTAGCTACGTGGAGCGGGAGGGCCCCTGATACGCAGTATTTT. Protein sequence: CASSVATWSGRAPDTQYF.

The CDR3: CASRIQGAVHSPLHF. DNA for the CDR3: TGTGCCAGCAGAATACAGGGGGCGGTTCATTCACCCCTCCACTTT. The chain links TRBV28 to TRBJ1-6, with 9 bases matching TRBD1. V dropped 6 bases and J dropped 8; count of bases not matched to a gene: 8. The CDR3 has 15 residues. Germline V gene sequence: CDR1 MDHEN, CDR2 SYDVKM.